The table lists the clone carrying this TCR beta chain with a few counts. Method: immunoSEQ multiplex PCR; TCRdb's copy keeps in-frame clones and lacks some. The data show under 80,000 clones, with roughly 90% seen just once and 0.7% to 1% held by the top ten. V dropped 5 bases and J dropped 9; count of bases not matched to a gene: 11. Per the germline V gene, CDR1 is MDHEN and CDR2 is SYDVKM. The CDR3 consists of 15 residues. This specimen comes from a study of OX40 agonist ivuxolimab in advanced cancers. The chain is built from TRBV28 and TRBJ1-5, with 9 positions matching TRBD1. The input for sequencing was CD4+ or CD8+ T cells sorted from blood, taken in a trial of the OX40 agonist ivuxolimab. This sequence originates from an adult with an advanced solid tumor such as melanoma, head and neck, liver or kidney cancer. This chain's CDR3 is CASSTGQGMGRPQHF. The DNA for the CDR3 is TGTGCCAGCAGTACCGGACAGGGGATGGGGCGGCCCCAGCATTTT. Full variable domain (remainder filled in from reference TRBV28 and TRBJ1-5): DVKVTQSSRYLVKRTGEKVFLECVQDMDHENMFWYRQDPGLGLRLIYFSYDVKMKEKGDIPEGYSVSREKKERFSLILESASTNQTSMYLCASSTGQGMGRPQHFGDGTRLSIL.